The rows below give T cell receptor beta chains drawn from one sample of a study of blood T cell repertoires in COVID-19. TCRdb keeps only in-frame clones here, not all; method: immunoSEQ multiplex PCR. Of about 94,000 clones listed, more than 75% are singletons. Sample: peripheral blood. These receptor sequences come from an elderly woman with acute or convalescent COVID-19. Both conserved end residues are part of each CDR3. The D gene is left open where the match is weak. A clone size is listed for some rows: how often the clone was seen (once, few, many), or a class if it is expanded.

clone_size: .; j_call: TRBJ1-1; v_call: TRBV5-5; d_call: .; cdr3_nt: TGTGCCAGCAGCTTGGATGGGCTGATGAACACTGAAGCTTTCTTT; cdr3_aa: CASSLDGLMNTEAFF
clone_size: .; j_call: TRBJ2-2; v_call: TRBV9; d_call: .; cdr3_nt: TGTGCCAGCAGCGTACTAACGAACACCGGGGAGCTGTTTTTT; cdr3_aa: CASSVLTNTGELFF
clone_size: .; j_call: TRBJ1-1; v_call: TRBV30; d_call: .; cdr3_nt: TGTGCCTGGACTAGTGGCTCTGAAGCTTTCTTT; cdr3_aa: CAWTSGSEAFF
clone_size: once; j_call: TRBJ1-2; v_call: TRBV5-1; d_call: .; cdr3_nt: TGCGCCAGCAGCCAGGGACAACCCAGACCTAACTATGGCTACACCTTC; cdr3_aa: CASSQGQPRPNYGYTF
clone_size: .; j_call: TRBJ1-2; v_call: TRBV2; d_call: TRBD1; cdr3_nt: TGTGCCAGTGGGAATACAGGGGGCGGTGGTGGCTACACCTTC; cdr3_aa: CASGNTGGGGGYTF
clone_size: .; j_call: TRBJ2-5; v_call: TRBV3-1/TRBV3-2; d_call: TRBD2; cdr3_nt: TGTGCCAGCAGCCATACTCCAGCGGGGGGGCTTCGGGAGACCCAGTACTTC; cdr3_aa: CASSHTPAGGLRETQYF
clone_size: .; j_call: TRBJ1-3; v_call: TRBV5-8; d_call: .; cdr3_nt: TGTGCCAGCAGCTTCCGCCTTCTACAGATCCTCTCTGGAAACACCATATATTTT; cdr3_aa: CASSFRLLQILSGNTIYF
clone_size: .; j_call: TRBJ2-3; v_call: TRBV13; d_call: .; cdr3_nt: TGTGCCAGCAGAGGGGGGGGACGCACAGATACGCAGTATTTT; cdr3_aa: CASRGGGRTDTQYF
clone_size: .; j_call: TRBJ2-1; v_call: TRBV13; d_call: TRBD2; cdr3_nt: TGTGCCAGCAGGCGGACTAGCGGGGGGAACGAGCAGTTCTTC; cdr3_aa: CASRRTSGGNEQFF
clone_size: .; j_call: TRBJ2-7; v_call: TRBV7-6; d_call: .; cdr3_nt: TGTGCCAGCAGCTTAGTCGGGACTTCAGGGGGACACGAGCAGTACTTC; cdr3_aa: CASSLVGTSGGHEQYF
clone_size: .; j_call: TRBJ2-2; v_call: TRBV9; d_call: .; cdr3_nt: TGTGCCAGCAGCATTCGTCCCGTCGACACCAACACCGGGGAGCTGTTTTTT; cdr3_aa: CASSIRPVDTNTGELFF
clone_size: .; j_call: TRBJ1-1; v_call: TRBV19; d_call: .; cdr3_nt: TGTGCCACCTCTGGGAGGTCGAACACTGAAGCTTTCTTT; cdr3_aa: CATSGRSNTEAFF
clone_size: .; j_call: TRBJ2-2; v_call: TRBV11-2; d_call: TRBD1; cdr3_nt: TGTGCCAGCAGCTTATCATGGACAGGGGACACCGGGGAGCTGTTTTTT; cdr3_aa: CASSLSWTGDTGELFF
clone_size: .; j_call: TRBJ1-4; v_call: TRBV12-3/TRBV12-4; d_call: TRBD1; cdr3_nt: TGTGCCAGCAGGGGACAGGGGAATGAAAAACTGTTTTTT; cdr3_aa: CASRGQGNEKLFF
clone_size: .; j_call: TRBJ2-3; v_call: TRBV6-2/TRBV6-3; d_call: TRBD2; cdr3_nt: TGTGCCAGCAGTTCCCATAGCGGGGAACGCACAGATACGCAGTATTTT; cdr3_aa: CASSSHSGERTDTQYF
clone_size: .; j_call: TRBJ1-1; v_call: TRBV19; d_call: .; cdr3_nt: TGTGCCAGTAGTGGTCAGGGCGGCACTGAAGCTTTCTTT; cdr3_aa: CASSGQGGTEAFF
clone_size: .; j_call: TRBJ2-7; v_call: TRBV5-1; d_call: .; cdr3_nt: TGCGCCAGCAGCTTCGGGGCACAAGGGGGTCGGGAGCAGTACTTC; cdr3_aa: CASSFGAQGGREQYF
clone_size: .; j_call: TRBJ1-2; v_call: TRBV5-8; d_call: TRBD1; cdr3_nt: TGTGCCAGCAGCTTGGGACAGGGACGTCGTTATGGCTACACCTTC; cdr3_aa: CASSLGQGRRYGYTF
clone_size: .; j_call: TRBJ1-4; v_call: TRBV30; d_call: .; cdr3_nt: TGTGCCTGGGTCGGGACAAGGGCGCGGAAACTGTTTTTT; cdr3_aa: CAWVGTRARKLFF
clone_size: .; j_call: TRBJ2-1; v_call: TRBV30; d_call: TRBD2; cdr3_nt: TGTGCCCTAGCGGGGGGGTACAATGAGCAGTTCTTC; cdr3_aa: CALAGGYNEQFF
clone_size: .; j_call: TRBJ1-6; v_call: TRBV4-1; d_call: .; cdr3_nt: TGCGCCAGCAGCCAAGATATGCAGGGGAAGCGCTCCTATAATTCACCCCTCCACTTT; cdr3_aa: CASSQDMQGKRSYNSPLHF
clone_size: few; j_call: TRBJ2-5; v_call: TRBV19; d_call: .; cdr3_nt: TGTGCCAGTAGTATATCTAGGAGTGAGACCCAGTACTTC; cdr3_aa: CASSISRSETQYF
clone_size: .; j_call: TRBJ1-6; v_call: TRBV9; d_call: TRBD1; cdr3_nt: TGTGCCAGCAGTTCGACAGGGGGGTATAATTCACCCCTCCACTTT; cdr3_aa: CASSSTGGYNSPLHF
clone_size: .; j_call: TRBJ2-5; v_call: TRBV3-1/TRBV3-2; d_call: .; cdr3_nt: TGTGCCAGCAGCCCCGCACAATATCAAGAGACCCAGTACTTC; cdr3_aa: CASSPAQYQETQYF
clone_size: .; j_call: TRBJ2-7; v_call: TRBV5-1; d_call: TRBD2; cdr3_nt: TGCGCCAGCAGCTTGGAAGGGACTAGCGTCCGGTCGCAGTACTTC; cdr3_aa: CASSLEGTSVRSQYF
clone_size: .; j_call: TRBJ2-1; v_call: TRBV9; d_call: .; cdr3_nt: TGTGCCAGCAGTGCACCGGGGGGCATCAATGAGCAGTTCTTC; cdr3_aa: CASSAPGGINEQFF
clone_size: .; j_call: TRBJ2-7; v_call: TRBV19; d_call: TRBD1; cdr3_nt: TGTGCCAGTAGTAATCAGGGGGCGGCATCCTACGAGCAGTACTTC; cdr3_aa: CASSNQGAASYEQYF
clone_size: .; j_call: TRBJ2-1; v_call: TRBV30; d_call: TRBD2; cdr3_nt: TGTGCCTGGAGTGTACAACGGGGGGAGTTCTTC; cdr3_aa: CAWSVQRGEFF
clone_size: few; j_call: TRBJ2-1; v_call: TRBV27; d_call: .; cdr3_nt: TGTGCCAGCAGTTTCCTACCCTTAAACAATGAGCAGTTCTTC; cdr3_aa: CASSFLPLNNEQFF
clone_size: few; j_call: TRBJ1-5; v_call: TRBV12-5; d_call: TRBD1; cdr3_nt: TGTGTGGGACAGTACAATCAGCCCCAGCATTTT; cdr3_aa: CVGQYNQPQHF
clone_size: .; j_call: TRBJ2-5; v_call: TRBV6-6; d_call: TRBD2; cdr3_nt: TGTGCCATCAAGACTAGCGGACAAGAGACCCAGTACTTC; cdr3_aa: CAIKTSGQETQYF
clone_size: .; j_call: TRBJ1-1; v_call: TRBV19; d_call: TRBD1; cdr3_nt: TGTGCCAGTACCACACAGGGGGTCACTGAAGCTTTCTTT; cdr3_aa: CASTTQGVTEAFF
clone_size: .; j_call: TRBJ1-6; v_call: TRBV6-5; d_call: .; cdr3_nt: TGTGCCAGCAGGAGACAGAGCAATTCACCCCTCCACTTT; cdr3_aa: CASRRQSNSPLHF
clone_size: .; j_call: TRBJ2-5; v_call: TRBV2; d_call: TRBD2; cdr3_nt: TGTGCCAGCATTACTACCGGGACTAGCGGGGAGACCCAGTACTTC; cdr3_aa: CASITTGTSGETQYF
clone_size: .; j_call: TRBJ2-7; v_call: TRBV6-1; d_call: .; cdr3_nt: TGTGCCAGCAGTGAAGAGGGGCCGAACGAGCAGTACTTC; cdr3_aa: CASSEEGPNEQYF
clone_size: .; j_call: TRBJ2-1; v_call: TRBV11-3; d_call: .; cdr3_nt: TGTGCCAGCAGCTCAGTGGCGCTAGGGAGGAGTGAGCAGTTCTTC; cdr3_aa: CASSSVALGRSEQFF
clone_size: .; j_call: TRBJ1-3; v_call: TRBV19; d_call: TRBD1; cdr3_nt: TGTGCCAGTAGTCCGGGACAGGGGTATGGAAACACCATATATTTT; cdr3_aa: CASSPGQGYGNTIYF
clone_size: .; j_call: TRBJ1-6; v_call: TRBV2; d_call: TRBD1; cdr3_nt: TGTGCCAGCAGTGGGCAGGGGGATAATTCACCCCTCCACTTT; cdr3_aa: CASSGQGDNSPLHF
clone_size: .; j_call: TRBJ2-2; v_call: TRBV11-2; d_call: TRBD1; cdr3_nt: TGTGCCAGCAGCTGGGACAGGGGAAACACCGGGGAGCTGTTTTTT; cdr3_aa: CASSWDRGNTGELFF
clone_size: .; j_call: TRBJ2-3; v_call: TRBV5-5; d_call: .; cdr3_nt: TGTGCCAGCAGCTTGGGGACTTACGCAGATACGCAGTATTTT; cdr3_aa: CASSLGTYADTQYF
clone_size: once; j_call: TRBJ1-1; v_call: TRBV7-6; d_call: .; cdr3_nt: TGTGCCAGCAGCTTAATAACAGAAGCTTTCTTT; cdr3_aa: CASSLITEAFF
clone_size: .; j_call: TRBJ2-2; v_call: TRBV7-3; d_call: TRBD1; cdr3_nt: TGTGCCAGCAGCTCAATCAACTTACAGGGGGCGAACGGGGAGCTGTTTTTT; cdr3_aa: CASSSINLQGANGELFF
clone_size: .; j_call: TRBJ2-1; v_call: TRBV12-3/TRBV12-4; d_call: .; cdr3_nt: TGTGCCAGCACCGTCAGCGGTGAGCAGTTCTTC; cdr3_aa: CASTVSGEQFF
clone_size: .; j_call: TRBJ2-7; v_call: TRBV7-9; d_call: TRBD2; cdr3_nt: TGTGCCAGCAGCTTAGGACTAGCAGAGACCTACGAGCAGTACTTC; cdr3_aa: CASSLGLAETYEQYF
clone_size: .; j_call: TRBJ2-2; v_call: TRBV5-1; d_call: TRBD2; cdr3_nt: TGCGCCAGCAGCTTGGAAGTTAGCGGGAGCCCCGGGGAGCTGTTTTTT; cdr3_aa: CASSLEVSGSPGELFF
clone_size: .; j_call: TRBJ1-6; v_call: TRBV2; d_call: .; cdr3_nt: TGTGCCAGCAGTGACGGGGGATCACCCCTCCACTTT; cdr3_aa: CASSDGGSPLHF
clone_size: few; j_call: TRBJ2-2; v_call: TRBV3-1/TRBV3-2; d_call: .; cdr3_nt: TGTGCCAGCAGCCAAGTTAGGCCGAGGACCGGGGAGCTGTTTTTT; cdr3_aa: CASSQVRPRTGELFF
clone_size: .; j_call: TRBJ2-7; v_call: TRBV18; d_call: .; cdr3_nt: TGTGCCAGCTCACCACCGTTCCTAGGAGGCAACGAGCAGTACTTC; cdr3_aa: CASSPPFLGGNEQYF
clone_size: .; j_call: TRBJ2-1; v_call: TRBV5-1; d_call: .; cdr3_nt: TGCGCCAGCAGCTTCCTAGGGGGAGGGCCGATGGATGAGCAGTTCTTC; cdr3_aa: CASSFLGGGPMDEQFF
clone_size: .; j_call: TRBJ1-1; v_call: TRBV5-1; d_call: .; cdr3_nt: TGCGCCAGCAGCTCGTATTCAGGGGACACTGAAGCTTTCTTT; cdr3_aa: CASSSYSGDTEAFF
clone_size: .; j_call: TRBJ2-1; v_call: TRBV4-2; d_call: TRBD2; cdr3_nt: TGTGCCAGCAGCCCCCCGGGACTAGCGGGAGGAGGGTACAATGAGCAGTTCTTC; cdr3_aa: CASSPPGLAGGGYNEQFF
clone_size: .; j_call: TRBJ2-7; v_call: TRBV10-3; d_call: .; cdr3_nt: TGTGCCACCGAGGGGGGGGGACACGAGCAGTACTTC; cdr3_aa: CATEGGGHEQYF
clone_size: .; j_call: TRBJ1-5; v_call: TRBV19; d_call: .; cdr3_nt: TGTGCCAGTAGTACTAACCTAGACAGAGGCAATCAGCCCCAGCATTTT; cdr3_aa: CASSTNLDRGNQPQHF
clone_size: once; j_call: TRBJ1-1; v_call: TRBV19; d_call: TRBD1; cdr3_nt: TGTGCCAGTAGTCCCTTGGGACAGGGAAGAGAAGCTTTCTTT; cdr3_aa: CASSPLGQGREAFF
clone_size: .; j_call: TRBJ1-5; v_call: TRBV27; d_call: .; cdr3_nt: TGTGCCAGCAGTTTCAGGGGCCTCGGTCAGCCCCAGCATTTT; cdr3_aa: CASSFRGLGQPQHF